The clone carrying this T cell receptor beta chain was observed a few times. Participants, roughly 18 to 90 years old, spanned under 30 US areas. In the study's own analysis: From reference gene primer amplification, estimates of nucleated cell counts were derived. TCRdb's table, derived via immunoSEQ multiplex PCR, lists solely in-frame clones and lacks some. The V and J calls and clone size are taken from that table; D and trimming were inferred from the DNA. The table lists under 500,000 clones, approximately 90% of them singletons, with roughly 1.8% in the top ten. This sample stems from a study of blood T cell repertoires in COVID-19. Whole-study context: The study drew acute and convalescent COVID-19 samples from the United States, Italy and Spain. Nucleic acid was either cDNA or gDNA, and it came from T cells, B-cell-depleted T cells, or PBMCs.

Germline values: CDR1 SGHVS, CDR2 FQNEAQ. V dropped 1 base and J dropped 5 bases, with 9 bases sitting between them. CDR3 length: 13 amino acids. This chain links TRBV7-8 with TRBJ2-7; D is undetermined. Material: PBMCs or T cells enriched from blood (not recorded which). This clonotype was obtained from a woman aged 18-29 years with acute COVID-19. Here the CDR3 DNA reads TGTGCCAGCAGCTTAGGGAACAGAGACGAGCAGTACTTC. This codes for CASSLGNRDEQYF. The full variable domain, in which reference TRBV7-8 and TRBJ2-7 provide the parts outside the CDR3, is GAGVSQSPRYKVAKRGQDVALRCDPISGHVSLFWYQQALGQGPEFLTYFQNEAQLDKSGLPSDRFFAERPEGSVSTLKIQRTQQEDSAVYLCASSLGNRDEQYFGPGTRLTVT.